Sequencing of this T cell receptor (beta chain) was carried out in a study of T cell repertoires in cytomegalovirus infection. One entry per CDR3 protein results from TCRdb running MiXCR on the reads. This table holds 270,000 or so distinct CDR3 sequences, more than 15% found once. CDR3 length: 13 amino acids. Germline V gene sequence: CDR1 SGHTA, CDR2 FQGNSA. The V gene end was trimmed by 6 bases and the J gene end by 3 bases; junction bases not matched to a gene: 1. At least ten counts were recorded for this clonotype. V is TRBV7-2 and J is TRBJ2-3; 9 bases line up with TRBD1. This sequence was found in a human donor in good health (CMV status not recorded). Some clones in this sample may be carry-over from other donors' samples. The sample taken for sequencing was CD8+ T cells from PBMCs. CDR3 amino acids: CASRDRGTDTQYF. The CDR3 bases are TGTGCCAGCAGGGACAGGGGTACAGATACGCAGTATTTT.